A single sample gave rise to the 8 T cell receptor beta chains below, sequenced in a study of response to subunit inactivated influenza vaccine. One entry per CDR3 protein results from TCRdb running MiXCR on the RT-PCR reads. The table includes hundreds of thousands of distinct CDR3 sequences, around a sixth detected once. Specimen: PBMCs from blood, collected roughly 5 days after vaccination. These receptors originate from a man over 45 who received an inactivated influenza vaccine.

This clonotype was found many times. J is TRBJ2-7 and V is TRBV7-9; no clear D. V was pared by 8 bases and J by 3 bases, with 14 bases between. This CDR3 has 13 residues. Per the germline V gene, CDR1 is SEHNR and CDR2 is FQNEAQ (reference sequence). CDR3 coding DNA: TGTGCCAGCTCAATAGGCCTTAACTACGAGCAGTACTTC. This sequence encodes CASSIGLNYEQYF.

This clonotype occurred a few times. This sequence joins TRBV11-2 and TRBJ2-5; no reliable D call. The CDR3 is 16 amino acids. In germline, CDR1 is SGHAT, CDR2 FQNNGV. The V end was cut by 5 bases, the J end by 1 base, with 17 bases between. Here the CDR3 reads CASSLKLTYSQETQYF. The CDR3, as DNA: TGTGCCAGCAGCCTTAAACTGACGTATTCCCAAGAGACCCAGTACTTC.

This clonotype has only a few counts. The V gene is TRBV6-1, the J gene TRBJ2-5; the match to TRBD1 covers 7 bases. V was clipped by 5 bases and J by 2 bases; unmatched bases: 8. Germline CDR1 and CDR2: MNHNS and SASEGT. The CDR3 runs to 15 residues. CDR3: CASSPDRRTQETQYF. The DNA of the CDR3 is TGTGCCAGCAGTCCGGACAGGAGAACTCAAGAGACCCAGTACTTC.

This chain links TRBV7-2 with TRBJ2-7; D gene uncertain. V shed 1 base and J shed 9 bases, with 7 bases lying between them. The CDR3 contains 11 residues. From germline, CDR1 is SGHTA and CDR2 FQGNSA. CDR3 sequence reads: CASSLVRLQYF. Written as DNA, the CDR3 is TGTGCCAGCAGCTTAGTTCGTTTGCAGTACTTC.

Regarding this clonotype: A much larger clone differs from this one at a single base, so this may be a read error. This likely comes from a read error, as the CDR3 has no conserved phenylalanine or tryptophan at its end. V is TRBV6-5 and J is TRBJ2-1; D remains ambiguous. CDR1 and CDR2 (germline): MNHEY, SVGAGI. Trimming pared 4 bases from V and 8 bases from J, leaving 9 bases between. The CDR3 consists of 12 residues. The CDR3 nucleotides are TGTGCCAGCAGTTTAGGACCCGATGAGCAGTTCCTC. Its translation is CASSLGPDEQFL.

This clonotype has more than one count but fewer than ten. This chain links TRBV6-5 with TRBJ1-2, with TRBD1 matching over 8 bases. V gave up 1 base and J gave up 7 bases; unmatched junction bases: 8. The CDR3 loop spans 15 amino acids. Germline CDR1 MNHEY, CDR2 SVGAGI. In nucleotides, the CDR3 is TGTGCCAGCAGTTACTACGACAGGGGAAGACGTGGCTACACCTTC. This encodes CASSYYDRGRRGYTF.

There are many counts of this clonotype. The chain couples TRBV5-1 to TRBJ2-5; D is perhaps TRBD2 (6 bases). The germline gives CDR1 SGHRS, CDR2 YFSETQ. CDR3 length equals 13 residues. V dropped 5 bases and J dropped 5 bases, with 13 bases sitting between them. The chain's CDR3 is CASSLEGFETQYF. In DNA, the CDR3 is TGCGCCAGCAGTCTGGAGGGTTTCGAGACCCAGTACTTC.

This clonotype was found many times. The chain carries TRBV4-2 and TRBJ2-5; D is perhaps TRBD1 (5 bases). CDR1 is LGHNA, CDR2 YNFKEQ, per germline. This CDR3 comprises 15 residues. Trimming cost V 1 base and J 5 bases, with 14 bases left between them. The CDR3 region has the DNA TGTGCCAGCAGCCAAGGGGCAGGGTCGTGGGAGACCCAGTACTTC. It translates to CASSQGAGSWETQYF.